The entry below describes one T cell receptor (beta chain). The antigen remains unidentified. These data originate in a study of cytomegalovirus exposure and HLA in healthy donors. The wider study: Prior work identified around 120 million unique TCR beta sequences in approximately 200 million T cells.

Both 60 Vbeta primers and 13 Jbeta primers went into the PCR. The protocol was immunoSEQ multiplex PCR, while the TCRdb copy is restricted to in-frame clones and leaves out a portion. The data contain fewer than 90,000 clones, about 70% of them singletons. Study outcomes and limitations: Common viral pathogens were later found to be apparently linked to several of the most significant clusters.

With 4 bases removed from V and 6 bases from J, the gap between germline ends came to 18 bases. CDR3 length: 15 amino acids. CDR1 and CDR2 from the germline V gene are SGHTS and YDEGEE. Specimen: PBMCs. This chain joins TRBV5-8 and TRBJ2-3; the D gene is possibly TRBD2 (6 bases). This TCR was sampled from a woman between 50 and 59 years old in good health and CMV-seropositive. In DNA, the CDR3 is TGTGCCAGCAGCCCTGGCGGGACCCCCGGCGATACGCAGTATTTT. Amino acids: CASSPGGTPGDTQYF.